This T cell receptor (beta chain) was recovered during a study of CD8+ T cells in alopecia areata. Investigators isolated RNA and reverse transcribed it into cDNA to act as the sequencing template. Clones were read by immunoSEQ multiplex PCR, and TCRdb kept only the in-frame ones, dropping some. The profile shows more than 200,000 clones, about three fifths of them singletons. Noted treatment: oral pan-JAK inhibitor, 5-10 mg twice daily. Trimming removed 0 bases from V and 1 base from J; junction bases left unmatched: 9. Germline V gene sequence: CDR1 SGHRS, CDR2 YFSETQ. This CDR3 has 18 residues. V and J are TRBV5-1 and TRBJ2-3; 9 bases line up with TRBD2. The starting material was CD4+ T cells sorted from blood, obtained at week 4, from a patient treated with tofacitinib. This clonotype was obtained from a human donor with alopecia areata. CDR3 sequence reads: CASSLGPPIAGGTDTQYF. The CDR3 DNA sequence: TGCGCCAGCAGCTTGGGGCCCCCTATAGCGGGGGGCACAGATACGCAGTATTTT.